This T cell receptor (beta chain) was profiled in a study of T-cell reconstitution after alpha-beta-depleted transplantation in children (dated by TCRdb to 2016 to 2017). Regarding the study in general: The study quantitatively tracked T-cell immune reconstitution after TCRalphabeta/CD19-depleted allogeneic hematopoietic cell transplantation in children using TCR repertoire profiling.

There are 14 amino acids in the CDR3, from cysteine to phenylalanine inclusive. The CDR3 DNA has 42 bases and is translated from base 1. CDR1 and CDR2 are drawn from the germline V gene (reference sequence): LGHDT, YNNKEL. The junction shows trimming of 3 bases on V and 5 bases on J, plus 13 bases between the germline ends. This clonotype was observed a handful of times. What antigen it recognizes has not been identified. Per-base qualities were not stored, and no clone one base away is much larger. Library preparation used PCR. The sequencer was an Illumina HiSeq 2500. TCR libraries were prepared with molecular barcoding, using unique molecular identifiers to normalize TCRbeta repertoire quantification. TCRdb's own reprocessing of the public reads used fastp at Q25 and MiXCR and kept productive beta chains. Here each entry gathers all rows of one CDR3 protein and keeps the most common genes and DNA. The sample yields fewer than 200,000 distinct CDR3 sequences; roughly 6.8% were counted once. Around 3% of the sample rests with the top ten.

The V and J genes are TRBV3-1 and TRBJ2-5, with a weak D call of TRBD2 (7 bases match). Sequenced here: PBMCs from the stem cell graft donor, sampled from the stem cell graft. This clonotype was obtained from a human donor who donated a stem cell graft to a child with Wiskott-Aldrich syndrome. The CDR3 protein sequence reads: CASSQNRGGETQYF. The DNA sequence is given as TGTGCCAGCAGCCAGAATAGGGGGGGCGAGACCCAGTACTTC.